Listed below are T cell receptor beta chains from one sample, sequenced in a study of blood T cell repertoires in COVID-19. Some clones are missing from TCRdb's copy, which holds only in-frame ones; the method was immunoSEQ multiplex PCR. The table records nearly 350,000 clones, roughly 89% of them present only once. Specimen: peripheral blood. These receptors all come from a woman younger than 30 who had recovered from COVID-19. CDR3s include the opening cysteine and the closing phenylalanine or tryptophan. Each record gives: J gene, V gene, clone size, D gene, CDR3 protein, CDR3 DNA. A D gene is named only where the DNA matches it firmly. Size is stated for part of the rows, as once, few or many counts, or as a class when the clone is expanded.

>TRBJ2-4|TRBV5-8|.|TRBD2
CASSFRLARVAKNIQYF
TGTGCCAGCAGCTTCCGACTAGCTAGGGTAGCCAAAAACATTCAGTACTTC
>TRBJ2-1|TRBV11-3|.|TRBD2
CASSASGTYNEQFF
TGTGCCAGCAGCGCTAGCGGTACATACAATGAGCAGTTCTTC
>TRBJ1-2|TRBV6-2/TRBV6-3|once|.
CASSSPIGLSYGYTF
TGTGCCAGCAGTTCCCCCATTGGCCTCAGCTATGGCTACACCTTC
>TRBJ2-1|TRBV7-9|once|TRBD2
CASSLAGTSGRALIF
TGTGCCAGCAGCTTAGCGGGGACTAGCGGGCGCGCCCTGATCTTC
>TRBJ2-6|TRBV30|once|.
CAWSVGGAGANVLTF
TGTGCCTGGAGTGTGGGAGGAGCCGGGGCCAACGTCCTGACTTTC
>TRBJ2-1|TRBV7-6|.|TRBD2
CASSLALSGTSSYNEQFF
TGTGCCAGCAGCTTAGCCCTATCCGGGACTAGCAGCTACAATGAGCAGTTCTTC
>TRBJ1-2|TRBV6-5|.|.
CASSTGRGYYGYTF
TGTGCCAGCAGTACCGGGAGGGGGTACTATGGCTACACCTTC
>TRBJ1-5|TRBV15|.|.
CATSSRGSRNQPQHF
TGTGCCACCAGCAGCAGGGGATCCAGGAATCAGCCCCAGCATTTT
>TRBJ1-3|TRBV19|.|.
CASSMSGLSSGNTIYF
TGTGCCAGTAGTATGTCCGGACTATCCTCTGGAAACACCATATATTTT
>TRBJ1-2|TRBV19|.|.
CASSFDGGRNYGYTF
TGTGCCAGTAGTTTTGACGGGGGGCGAAACTATGGCTACACCTTC
>TRBJ1-5|TRBV6-1|.|.
CASSEQGGNQPQHF
TGTGCCAGCAGTGAACAGGGTGGTAATCAGCCCCAGCATTTT